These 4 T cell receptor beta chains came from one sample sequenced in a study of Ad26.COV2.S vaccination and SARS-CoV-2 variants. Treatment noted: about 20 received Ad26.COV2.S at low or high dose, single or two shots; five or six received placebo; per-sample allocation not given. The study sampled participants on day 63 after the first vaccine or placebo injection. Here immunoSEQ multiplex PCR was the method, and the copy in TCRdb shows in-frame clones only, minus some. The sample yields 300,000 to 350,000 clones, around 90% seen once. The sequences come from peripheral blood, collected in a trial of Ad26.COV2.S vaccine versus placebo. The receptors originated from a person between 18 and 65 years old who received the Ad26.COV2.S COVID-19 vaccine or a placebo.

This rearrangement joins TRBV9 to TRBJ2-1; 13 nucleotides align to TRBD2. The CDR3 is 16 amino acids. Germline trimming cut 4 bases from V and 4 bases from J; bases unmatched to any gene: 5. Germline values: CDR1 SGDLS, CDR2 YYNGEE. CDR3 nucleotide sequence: TGTGCCAGCAGCTCTATACTAGCGGGGGGGTACAATGAGCAGTTCTTC. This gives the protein CASSSILAGGYNEQFF. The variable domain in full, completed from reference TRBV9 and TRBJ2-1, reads DSGVTQTPKHLITATGQRVTLRCSPRSGDLSVYWYQQSLDQGLQFLIQYYNGEERAKGNILERFSAQQFPDLHSELNLSSLELGDSALYFCASSSILAGGYNEQFFGPGTRLTVL.

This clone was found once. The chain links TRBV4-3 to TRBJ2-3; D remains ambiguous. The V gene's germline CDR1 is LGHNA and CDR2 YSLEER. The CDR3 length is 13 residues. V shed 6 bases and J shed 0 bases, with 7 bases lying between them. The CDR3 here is CASRAFSTDTQYF. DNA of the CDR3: TGCGCCAGCAGGGCCTTTAGCACAGATACGCAGTATTTT.

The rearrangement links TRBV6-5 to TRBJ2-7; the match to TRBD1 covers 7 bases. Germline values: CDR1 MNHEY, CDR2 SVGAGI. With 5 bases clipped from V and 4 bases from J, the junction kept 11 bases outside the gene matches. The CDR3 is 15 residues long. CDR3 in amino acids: CASSPWQGVVYEQYF. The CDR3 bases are TGTGCCAGCAGTCCTTGGCAGGGGGTCGTGTACGAGCAGTACTTC.

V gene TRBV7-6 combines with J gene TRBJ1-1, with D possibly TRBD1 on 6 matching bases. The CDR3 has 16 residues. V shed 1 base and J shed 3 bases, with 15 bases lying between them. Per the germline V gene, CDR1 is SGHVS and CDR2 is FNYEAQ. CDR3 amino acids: CASSLEKGGADTEAFF. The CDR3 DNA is TGTGCCAGCAGCTTAGAGAAGGGGGGCGCGGACACTGAAGCTTTCTTT.